The source of this TCR beta chain is a study of cytomegalovirus exposure and HLA in healthy donors. In the study overall: Out of about 190 million T cells, an earlier analysis found more than 95 million unique TCR beta sequences in total.

The study ran its PCR with 60 Vbeta and 13 Jbeta primers. Measured with immunoSEQ multiplex PCR; TCRdb has only the in-frame clones, and not every one. The sample gives around 120,000 clones, about 78% of which show up once; roughly 2.7% is in the top ten. Study-wide points: A likely sequencing artifact accounted for one observed cluster of highly shared sequence variants. Across HLA loci, a later analysis found differing TCR association rates, with DRB1 most and HLA-C fewest. Confirmation in vitro established that three CMV-associated chains were specific for CMV antigens.

Trimming took off 3 bases at V and 2 bases at J, with 23 bases between the two ends. CDR1 LGHNA and CDR2 YSLEER come from the germline V gene. The CDR3 runs 18 residues. As regards this clone: Its specificity is unknown.

This receptor was obtained from a human donor in good health. Specimen: PBMCs. This chain uses TRBV4-3 with TRBJ2-7, with D possibly being TRBD1 (8 bases). The CDR3 bases are TGCGCCAGCAGCCAGGCCCGGGGGCAGGGGGCGGGGGCCTACGAGCAGTACTTC. It encodes CASSQARGQGAGAYEQYF.